These 31 T cell receptor beta chains were sequenced from one sample in a study of blood T cell repertoires in COVID-19. The data were produced by immunoSEQ multiplex PCR, yet TCRdb's version contains in-frame clones alone and is incomplete. The repertoire holds a few hundred thousand clones, with around 90% as singletons. The sequencing input was peripheral blood. All receptors derive from a human donor in a cohort sampled during active COVID-19.

V and J are TRBV28 and TRBJ2-7, with 9 bases fitting TRBD1. The V segment lost 5 bases and the J segment 5 bases; nucleotides outside the gene matches: 16. Germline V gives CDR1 MDHEN, CDR2 SYDVKM. The length of the CDR3 is 17 residues. The CDR3 protein is CASSPTLTGQGSHEQYF. In nucleotides, the CDR3 is TGTGCCAGCAGTCCTACGCTGACCGGACAGGGGAGCCACGAGCAGTACTTC.

This clone is a singleton in its sample. This sequence joins TRBV11-3 and TRBJ1-5, with D tentatively TRBD1 (5 bases). CDR1 SGHNT and CDR2 YENEEA come from the germline V gene. V was pared by 1 base and J by 5 bases, with 18 bases between. The CDR3 contains 17 residues. CDR3 in amino acids: CASSLVRHRQVHQPQHF. The CDR3 DNA is TGTGCCAGCAGCTTAGTGAGGCACAGGCAGGTTCATCAGCCCCAGCATTTT.

The chain employs TRBV28 and TRBJ1-3; D uncertain. Between the trimmed V and J ends, which lost 10 bases and 4 bases, there was a span of 14 bases. CDR1 is MDHEN and CDR2 is SYDVKM in the germline V gene. The CDR3 runs to 13 residues. The CDR3: CATQVSPGNTIYF. The CDR3 DNA reads TGTGCCACCCAGGTTTCTCCAGGAAACACCATATATTTT.

V usage is TRBV19 and J usage is TRBJ2-3; D might be TRBD1 (6 bases). The V end lost 5 bases, the J end lost 1 base, and 16 bases lay between the germline ends. The CDR3 loop spans 16 amino acids. The germline V gene has CDR1 LNHDA and CDR2 SQIVND (reference sequence). This CDR3 is CASSLRPGEGTDTQYF. The CDR3 DNA is TGTGCCAGTAGTCTTCGGCCAGGGGAAGGCACAGATACGCAGTATTTT. The full variable domain, completed using reference TRBV19 and TRBJ2-3, is DGGITQSPKYLFRKEGQNVTLSCEQNLNHDAMYWYRQDPGQGLRLIYYSQIVNDFQKGDIAEGYSVSREKKESFPLTVTSAQKNPTAFYLCASSLRPGEGTDTQYFGPGTRLTVL.

This sequence joins TRBV6-2 or TRBV6-3 and TRBJ1-2; the match to TRBD1 covers 9 bases. Germline CDR1 is MNHEY and CDR2 is SVGEGT. This CDR3 region has 14 residues. Losses at the gene ends were 4 bases for V and 4 bases for J; bases not matched to a gene: 4. The CDR3 here is CASSSGQGPYGYTF. In nucleotides, the CDR3 is TGTGCCAGCAGTTCCGGACAGGGGCCCTATGGCTACACCTTC.

The rearrangement joins TRBV6-5 to TRBJ1-1; 7 bases are shared with TRBD1. Germline lookup yields CDR1 MNHEY and CDR2 SVGAGI. The V and J ends lost 5 bases and 5 bases, in that order; junction bases with no gene match: 5. The CDR3 is 13 amino acids. CDR3 coding DNA: TGTGCCAGCAGTCAGGGGGTTTGGACTGAAGCTTTCTTT. Residues: CASSQGVWTEAFF.

V is TRBV6-2 or TRBV6-3 and J is TRBJ1-2, with D possibly matching TRBD1 (6 bases). There are 17 residues in the CDR3. Germline values: CDR1 MNHEY, CDR2 SVGEGT. Trimming removed 0 bases at V and 4 bases at J, with 18 bases between. CDR3 residues: CASSYSTLQGFIYGYTF. CDR3 coding DNA: TGTGCCAGCAGTTACTCGACTCTTCAGGGGTTTATCTATGGCTACACCTTC.

The chain couples TRBV12-2 to TRBJ2-1; the DNA was not compared with TRBD2, the D call given in the table. TRBV12-2 is a recognized pseudogene. CDR3 length: 13 amino acids. The CDR3 reads CASRFSRRNEQFF. The DNA for the CDR3 is TGTGCAAGTCGCTTTTCTAGGAGGAATGAGCAGTTCTTC.

The chain carries TRBV5-6 and TRBJ1-2; 7 bases are a match to TRBD1. V dropped 4 bases and J dropped 10; count of bases not matched to a gene: 7. Germline V gene lookup returns CDR1 SGHDT and CDR2 YYEEEE. This CDR3 has 12 residues. The CDR3 here is CASSGPGQLYTF. CDR3 DNA: TGTGCCAGCAGCGGCCCGGGACAGCTCTACACCTTC.

The chain joins TRBV20-1 to TRBJ1-2; no reliable D call. Trimming took 6 bases from V and 3 from J, leaving 8 bases between them. From germline, CDR1 is DFQATT and CDR2 SNEGSKA (reference sequence). This CDR3 has 11 amino acids. The CDR3 protein is CSAGEHYGYTF. The CDR3 DNA follows: TGCAGTGCCGGGGAGCACTATGGCTACACCTTC.

CDR3 sequence (DNA): TGTGCCAGCAGAAGCGGGGTCTCCTACGAGCAGTACTTC. This codes for CASRSGVSYEQYF. The chain employs TRBV6-6 and TRBJ2-7, with 7 bases fitting TRBD2. Per the germline V gene, CDR1 is MNHNY and CDR2 is SVGAGI (reference sequence). The V and J ends lost 6 bases and 0 bases, in that order; junction bases with no gene match: 2. The CDR3 totals 13 residues.

This clone was observed once. This chain joins TRBV7-3 and TRBJ1-1; D is perhaps TRBD1 (5 bases). Trimming removed 3 bases from V and 0 bases from J, with 11 bases in between. Germline V lookup: CDR1 SGHTA, CDR2 FQGTGA. This CDR3 is built from 15 residues. The CDR3 sequence: CASSFLGGLNTEAFF. For the CDR3, the DNA is TGTGCCAGCAGCTTCTTGGGGGGACTGAACACTGAAGCTTTCTTT.

The genes are TRBV18 and TRBJ1-3; maybe TRBD1 (5 bases). Germline V CDR1 and CDR2: KGHSH, LQKENI. The V and J ends lost 2 bases and 0 bases respectively, with 14 bases between them. CDR3 length: 17 residues. CDR3 in DNA: TGTGCCAGCTCACCATCCGGGGGTGGGGCCTCTGGAAACACCATATATTTT. It is translated as CASSPSGGGASGNTIYF. The full variable domain, its missing parts supplied by reference TRBV18 and TRBJ1-3, is NAGVMQNPRHLVRRRGQEARLRCSPMKGHSHVYWYRQLPEEGLKFMVYLQKENIIDESGMPKERFSAEFPKEGPSILRIQQVVRGDSAAYFCASSPSGGGASGNTIYFGEGSWLTVV.

The rearrangement links TRBV25-1 to TRBJ1-6; 10 nucleotides agree with TRBD1. V was pared by 5 bases and J by 7 bases, with 2 bases of the junction left unmatched. CDR1 is MGHDK and CDR2 is SYGVNS in the germline V gene. The length of the CDR3 is 14 residues. The CDR3 bases are TGTGCCAGCAGTTGGGGACAGGGGAATTCACCCCTCCACTTT. Protein product: CASSWGQGNSPLHF. The full variable domain, its missing parts supplied by reference TRBV25-1 and TRBJ1-6, is EADIYQTPRYLVIGTGKKITLECSQTMGHDKMYWYQQDPGMELHLIHYSYGVNSTEKGDLSSESTVSRIRTEHFPLTLESARPSHTSQYLCASSWGQGNSPLHFGNGTRLTVT.

V is TRBV19 and J is TRBJ1-6, with a tentative D call TRBD1 (5 bases). This CDR3 is built from 13 residues. The V end lost 8 bases, the J end lost 7 bases, and 12 bases lay between the germline ends. Germline CDR1 and CDR2: LNHDA and SQIVND (reference sequence). Here the CDR3 reads CASQQVFNSPLHF. CDR3 bases: TGTGCCAGTCAACAGGTATTCAATTCACCCCTCCACTTT.

The chain links TRBV4-1 to TRBJ2-3; 8 bases fit TRBD1. The CDR3 covers 15 residues. Trimming at V came to 4 bases and at J to 3 bases, leaving 6 bases not matched to a gene. Per the germline V gene, CDR1 is MGHRA and CDR2 is YSYEKL. DNA of the CDR3: TGCGCCAGCAGCCCCCGGACAGGGAGTACAGATACGCAGTATTTT. Translated: CASSPRTGSTDTQYF.

The CDR3 sequence: CATSRDPDSWETQYF. In nucleotides, the CDR3 is TGTGCCACCAGCAGAGATCCGGACAGCTGGGAGACCCAGTACTTC. The chain is built from TRBV15 and TRBJ2-5; possibly TRBD1 for D (6 bases). Trimming took 0 bases from V and 5 from J, leaving 13 bases between them. The germline CDR1 and CDR2 sequences are LNHNV and YYDKDF (reference sequence). The CDR3 extends over 15 amino acids. The whole variable domain, filled in from reference TRBV15 and TRBJ2-5, reads DAMVIQNPRYQVTQFGKPVTLSCSQTLNHNVMYWYQQKSSQAPKLLFHYYDKDFNNEADTPDNFQSRRPNTSFCFLDIRSPGLGDTAMYLCATSRDPDSWETQYFGPGTRLLVL.

V and J are TRBV27 and TRBJ1-1; 8 positions agree with TRBD1. Trimming removed 5 bases from V and 5 bases from J; junction bases left unmatched: 7. The CDR3 consists of 14 residues. CDR1 and CDR2 (germline): MNHEY, SMNVEV (reference sequence). This CDR3 reads CASSLRQGWTEAFF. CDR3 coding DNA: TGTGCCAGCAGTCTTAGACAGGGGTGGACTGAAGCTTTCTTT.

In its sample, this clone was seen once. The chain employs TRBV28 and TRBJ1-2; 10 bases fit TRBD1. This CDR3 contains 14 residues. Trimming at V came to 7 bases and at J to 8 bases, leaving 10 bases not matched to a gene. The germline CDR1 and CDR2 sequences are MDHEN and SYDVKM. The CDR3 DNA reads TGTGCCAGCACCCCCGGGGACAGGGGTGTCGGCTACACCTTC. Amino acids: CASTPGDRGVGYTF.

The chain uses TRBV9 and TRBJ2-7; 9 nucleotides align to TRBD2. Germline loops: CDR1 SGDLS, CDR2 YYNGEE. The CDR3 has 15 amino acids. The ends lost 0 bases at V and 2 bases at J; junction bases unmatched: 3. CDR3 residues: CASSVGASGTYEQYF. Here the CDR3 DNA reads TGTGCCAGCAGCGTAGGTGCTAGCGGGACCTACGAGCAGTACTTC.

The V gene is TRBV7-2, the J gene TRBJ2-7; the match to TRBD2 covers 8 bases. The V segment lost 4 bases and the J segment 6 bases; nucleotides outside the gene matches: 5. This CDR3 spans 13 amino acids. The germline gives CDR1 SGHTA, CDR2 FQGNSA. CDR3 sequence reads: CASSSAGATEQYF. CDR3 coding DNA: TGTGCCAGCAGCTCAGCGGGAGCCACCGAGCAGTACTTC.

The sample holds one count of this clone. The genes are TRBV6-6 and TRBJ2-7, with a tentative D call TRBD1 (6 bases). This CDR3 has 14 residues. Germline CDR1 reads MNHNY; CDR2 reads SVGAGI (reference sequence). The germline V and J ends were trimmed by 5 bases and 0 bases, with 11 bases remaining between them. For the CDR3, the DNA is TGTGCCAGCAGTACGACAGGCTTCTCCTACGAGCAGTACTTC. Protein product: CASSTTGFSYEQYF.

This chain joins TRBV4-3 and TRBJ1-2; the D gene is possibly TRBD1 (5 bases). This CDR3 has 16 amino acids. Trimming pared 3 bases from V and 1 base from J, leaving 15 bases between. CDR1 and CDR2 (germline): LGHNA, YSLEER. The CDR3 region has the DNA TGCGCCAGCAGCCAGGCCCACAGGACCTTTAACTATGGCTACACCTTC. Translated, it gives CASSQAHRTFNYGYTF.

V is TRBV4-3 and J is TRBJ2-1; TRBD2 matches 8 bases. With V trimmed by 0 bases and J by 3 bases, 7 bases remained unmatched. The CDR3 runs to 17 residues. Germline loops: CDR1 LGHNA, CDR2 YSLEER. The CDR3 spells CASSQDPTSDFYNEQFF. CDR3 nucleotide sequence: TGCGCCAGCAGCCAAGATCCGACTAGCGATTTCTACAATGAGCAGTTCTTC.

Details on this clone: An end of the junction does not agree with germline; a read error may underlie this. The genes are TRBV6-6 and TRBJ2-2, with D perhaps matching TRBD2 (6 bases). This CDR3 spans 15 amino acids. Germline CDR1 reads MNHNY; CDR2 reads SVGAGI (reference sequence). The CDR3 loop reads CASSDSGRNTGELFF. CDR3 bases: TGTGCCAGCAGTGACTCCGGGAGGAACACCGGGGAGCTGTTTTTT.

As regards this clone: Other DNA sequences in the sample encode the same CDR3. The genes are TRBV7-2 and TRBJ1-2; possible D gene TRBD1, 6 bases. V was shortened by 5 bases and J by 3 bases, with 10 bases between the two germline ends. Germline V gene sequence: CDR1 SGHTA, CDR2 FQGNSA. This CDR3 region has 13 residues. The DNA of the CDR3 is TGTGCCAGCAGCAAAGGGGGGGACTATGGCTACACCTTC. This translates into CASSKGGDYGYTF.

The chain uses TRBV28 and TRBJ2-5; D ambiguous. V was pared by 2 bases and J by 4 bases, with 8 bases between. This CDR3 region has 13 residues. From germline, CDR1 is MDHEN and CDR2 SYDVKM. The CDR3 sequence: CASSLNLRETQYF. CDR3 DNA sequence: TGTGCCAGCAGTTTAAATCTAAGAGAGACCCAGTACTTC.

The chain is built from TRBV5-6 and TRBJ1-3; unclear D gene. This CDR3 spans 14 amino acids. With 2 bases removed from V and 3 bases from J, the gap between germline ends came to 9 bases. The germline V gene encodes CDR1 SGHDT and CDR2 YYEEEE. CDR3 bases: TGTGCCAGCAGCTTCGTTCCAGGTGGAAACACCATATATTTT. Translating it yields CASSFVPGGNTIYF. Using reference TRBV5-6 and TRBJ1-3 for the parts outside the CDR3, the full variable domain is DAGVTQSPTHLIKTRGQQVTLRCSPKSGHDTVSWYQQALGQGPQFIFQYYEEEERQRGNFPDRFSGHQFPNYSSELNVNALLLGDSALYLCASSFVPGGNTIYFGEGSWLTVV.

The V gene is TRBV3-1 (or the pseudogene TRBV3-2), the J gene TRBJ1-5, with unresolved D. Germline CDR1 and CDR2: LGHDT and YNNKEL (reference sequence). V was cut by 3 bases and J by 3 bases, with 12 bases left in between. The CDR3 extends over 15 amino acids. In DNA form, the CDR3 reads TGTGCCAGCAGCCAGCACGGGGAAGACAATCAGCCCCAGCATTTT. Residues: CASSQHGEDNQPQHF.

CDR3 DNA sequence: TGTGCCAGCAGCTTAGAACAGGGGGGTTACGAGCAGTACTTC. Encoded protein: CASSLEQGGYEQYF. The gene calls are TRBV11-2 and TRBJ2-7; 8 nucleotides align to TRBD1. Trimming cost V 0 bases and J 4 bases; bases outside gene matches: 2. This CDR3 has 14 residues. Germline V gene lookup returns CDR1 SGHAT and CDR2 FQNNGV.

This clone was seen just once. The chain employs TRBV11-3 and TRBJ2-1, with 8 bases that match TRBD2. Looked up from germline, CDR1 is SGHNT and CDR2 is YENEEA. Trimming cost V 2 bases and J 8 bases; bases outside gene matches: 8. The CDR3 extends over 15 amino acids. The CDR3 nucleotides read TGTGCCAGCAGCTTAATGAGCGGGAGTTCCCATGAGCAGTTCTTC. Translating gives CASSLMSGSSHEQFF.